This TCR beta chain stems from a study of T cell responses to AZD1222 COVID-19 vaccine. General study points: Nearly half of spike-specific TCRs reportedly target unmutated variant regions. Two AZD1222 administrations were followed by greater Spike-specific TCR breadth and depth.

Clones were read by immunoSEQ multiplex PCR, and TCRdb kept only the in-frame ones, dropping some. The profile shows 150,000 or so clones, around 90% of them singletons. For this clone: Its antigen is unidentified.

The source material was peripheral blood, sampled on day 0 of AZD1222 vaccination. This TCR was sampled from an adult in good health.

In DNA, the CDR3 is TGTGCCACCAGCAGAGATCGGGGAGCCACCCCGGGTTTTCAGTACTTC. Translating it yields CATSRDRGATPGFQYF. The rearrangement uses TRBV15 and TRBJ2-5; weak D call: TRBD2 (5 bases). The CDR3 extends over 16 amino acids. V gave up 0 bases and J gave up 11 bases, with 22 bases separating them. The V gene's germline CDR1 is LNHNV and CDR2 YYDKDF (reference sequence).